This TCR beta chain was recovered during a study of T cell repertoires in cytomegalovirus infection. Remarks on this clonotype: Its antigen remains unknown.

TCRdb re-derived calls from the reads in MiXCR, one entry per CDR3 protein. The sample lists roughly 310,000 distinct CDR3 sequences; about 27% were seen once. The V and J ends lost 3 bases and 4 bases respectively, with 9 bases between them. Germline loops: CDR1 LNHDA, CDR2 SQIVND (reference sequence). This CDR3 spans 13 amino acids. The chain is built from TRBV19 and TRBJ1-2, with a weak D call TRBD1 (5 bases). The sample in question was cultured PBMCs, obtained from culture after CMV antigen stimulation. The sequence came from a human donor in good health (CMV status not recorded). Some clones in this sample may be carry-over from other donors' samples. The CDR3 nucleotides are TGTGCCAGTAGTATCGGGACCGGCTATGGCTACACCTTC. Encoded protein: CASSIGTGYGYTF.